What follows is one T cell receptor beta chain and its context. The data were taken from a study of blood T cell repertoires in COVID-19. Across the whole study: Acute and convalescent COVID-19 specimens originated in the United States, Italy and Spain. T cells, B-cell-depleted T cells, or PBMCs supplied cDNA or gDNA.

Study processing details: Using reference gene primer amplification, nucleated cell counts were estimated. Libraries were prepared by immunoSEQ multiplex PCR; TCRdb keeps only in-frame clonotypes and omits some of them. That table is the source of V, J and clone size, and D and trimming were worked out from the DNA. In the table there are 200,000 to 250,000 clones, less than 90% of which are singletons. The CDR3 sequence is 15 residues long. Looked up from germline, CDR1 is MNHEY and CDR2 is SVGAGI. Losses at the gene ends were 1 base for V and 5 bases for J; bases not matched to a gene: 1. The receptor was isolated from an elderly woman with active or convalescent COVID-19. The rearrangement links TRBV6-5 to TRBJ2-1, with 11 bases identical to TRBD2. The sample was peripheral blood. The CDR3, as DNA: TGTGCCAGCAGTTACTTAGCGGGAGGGGACAATGAGCAGTTCTTC. Protein product: CASSYLAGGDNEQFF.